Shown below are 28 T cell receptor beta chains from a single sample sequenced in a study of T cell repertoires in cytomegalovirus infection. In TCRdb, the reads were re-called with MiXCR into one record per CDR3 protein. The table lists approximately 71,000 distinct CDR3 sequences, roughly 20% of them singletons. Antigens for these TCRs are unknown. The sample was CD8+ T cells from cultured PBMCs, taken from culture after CMV antigen stimulation. These receptors were taken from a human donor in good health (CMV status not recorded). Some clones in this sample may be carry-over from other donors' samples.

CDR3: CASSPPRTGPGYTF. CDR3 nucleotide sequence: TGTGCCAGCAGTCCCCCCAGGACGGGTCCTGGCTACACCTTC. This sequence joins TRBV12-3 or TRBV12-4 and TRBJ1-2; no clear D. Trimming shortened V by 5 bases and J by 7 bases, and 17 bases separated the two germline ends. The CDR3 extends over 14 amino acids.

This chain uses TRBV5-1 with TRBJ1-6; perhaps TRBD1 as D (6 bases). Germline V lookup: CDR1 SGHRS, CDR2 YFSETQ. This CDR3 contains 17 residues. V was trimmed by 2 bases and J by 0 bases, leaving 12 bases between them. The CDR3 DNA is TGCGCCAGCAGCTTAACGGACAGTTACTCCTATAATTCACCCCTCCACTTT. Protein product: CASSLTDSYSYNSPLHF.

The V call is TRBV5-6, the J call TRBJ2-7; the match to TRBD2 covers 7 bases. Losses at the gene ends were 0 bases for V and 2 bases for J; bases not matched to a gene: 2. The CDR3 is 14 residues long. CDR1 is SGHDT, CDR2 YYEEEE, per germline. CDR3: CASSLVSGTYEQYF. In DNA form, the CDR3 reads TGTGCCAGCAGCTTGGTAAGCGGGACCTACGAGCAGTACTTC.

In this sample, this clonotype turned up many times. The rearrangement uses TRBV7-2 and TRBJ2-7, with 8 nucleotides matching TRBD1. With V trimmed by 6 bases and J by 0 bases, 7 bases remained unmatched. The CDR3 has 15 amino acids. CDR1 is SGHTA, CDR2 FQGNSA, per germline. This chain's CDR3 is CASSRDRGDSYEQYF. CDR3 nucleotides: TGTGCCAGCAGTCGTGACAGGGGTGACTCCTACGAGCAGTACTTC.

This clonotype was seen ten or more times. The V gene is TRBV6-1, the J gene TRBJ1-2; 8 bases fit TRBD1. This CDR3 spans 13 amino acids. Germline V lookup: CDR1 MNHNS, CDR2 SASEGT. The J segment lost 6 bases and the V segment lost 8 bases, leaving 8 bases of the junction unmatched. The CDR3 is CASGPTGGHGYTF. CDR3 nucleotide sequence: TGTGCCAGCGGCCCAACAGGGGGACATGGCTACACCTTC.

V is TRBV7-8 and J is TRBJ2-7; 11 bases align to TRBD1. Germline V lookup: CDR1 SGHVS, CDR2 FQNEAQ. The ends lost 4 bases at V and 0 bases at J; junction bases unmatched: 11. This CDR3 is 18 amino acids long. The CDR3 region has the DNA TGTGCCAGCAGCTCTACAACGTGGACAGGGGGCTACTCCTACGAGCAGTACTTC. It translates to CASSSTTWTGGYSYEQYF.

This clonotype was observed a few times. This chain connects TRBV6-5 to TRBJ2-3; no clear D. CDR3 length: 15 residues. Germline V gene lookup returns CDR1 MNHEY and CDR2 SVGAGI. Between the trimmed V and J ends, which lost 0 bases and 2 bases, there was a span of 9 bases. The CDR3 sequence: CASSYSAYLTDTQYF. CDR3 in DNA: TGTGCCAGCAGTTACTCGGCCTACCTCACAGATACGCAGTATTTT.

J is TRBJ1-1 and V is TRBV4-1; 8 bases fit TRBD1. The CDR3 consists of 16 residues. The germline V gene encodes CDR1 MGHRA and CDR2 YSYEKL. V shed 4 bases and J 1 base; nucleotides not matched to a gene: 8. CDR3 nucleotides: TGCGCCAGCAGCCCGACCCCCGGGACAGGGAACACTGAAGCTTTCTTT. Translated: CASSPTPGTGNTEAFF.

The CDR3 here is CASSGPRGEQYF. CDR3 DNA: TGTGCCAGCAGCGGCCCCAGGGGAGAGCAGTACTTC. The chain recombines TRBV9 with TRBJ2-7, with D perhaps matching TRBD1 (6 bases). The V gene's germline CDR1 is SGDLS and CDR2 YYNGEE. V was trimmed by 3 bases and J by 7 bases, leaving 11 bases between them. The CDR3 spans 12 residues.

The chain has TRBV12-3 or TRBV12-4 and TRBJ1-5; D may be TRBD1 (6 bases). V lost 5 bases, J lost 7 bases, and 18 bases lay in between. The CDR3 sequence is 15 residues long. CDR3 DNA sequence: TGTGCCAGCAGTGGACCCGGGACATCATGGCAGCCCCAGCATTTT. It encodes CASSGPGTSWQPQHF.

Ten or more counts support this clonotype. This rearrangement joins TRBV4-1 to TRBJ1-5; maybe TRBD1 (5 bases). CDR1 and CDR2 from the germline V gene are MGHRA and YSYEKL. The V and J ends lost 4 bases and 0 bases respectively, with 16 bases between them. This CDR3 has 17 residues. As DNA, the CDR3 is TGCGCCAGCAGCCTCACCCGGACATTATATAGCAATCAGCCCCAGCATTTT. It translates to CASSLTRTLYSNQPQHF.

J is TRBJ2-5 and V is TRBV12-3 or TRBV12-4; D remains unclear. CDR3 length: 14 amino acids. Trimming left V 3 bases short and J 0 bases short, with 8 bases between. In DNA form, the CDR3 reads TGTGCCAGCAGTTTCCTTGCCTACCAAGAGACCCAGTACTTC. It encodes CASSFLAYQETQYF.

V is TRBV7-9 and J is TRBJ1-5; no clear D gene. The V gene lost 5 bases and the J gene lost 9 bases, with 17 bases spanning the gap. The CDR3 runs to 14 residues. The V gene's germline CDR1 is SEHNR and CDR2 FQNEAQ (reference sequence). CDR3 DNA sequence: TGTGCCAGCAGCCCCCAGGACTGGGAAGGGCCCCAGCATTTT. It yields the protein CASSPQDWEGPQHF. The entire variable domain, with the rest obtained from reference TRBV7-9 and TRBJ1-5, is as follows: DTGVSQNPRHKITKRGQNVTFRCDPISEHNRLYWYRQTLGQGPEFLTYFQNEAQLEKSRLLSDRFSAERPKGSFSTLEIQRTEQGDSAMYLCASSPQDWEGPQHFGDGTRLSIL.

This clonotype appeared a few times. V gene TRBV13 combines with J gene TRBJ1-6, with 7 bases lining up with TRBD1. The CDR3 consists of 18 residues. Per germline, CDR1 PRHDT and CDR2 FYEKMQ (reference sequence). Germline trimming cut 1 base from V and 4 bases from J; bases unmatched to any gene: 10. CDR3 nucleotides: TGTGCCAGCAGCTTAGAGGCTGAGGGGACAGAATATAATTCACCCCTCCACTTT. Protein: CASSLEAEGTEYNSPLHF. The whole variable domain, filled in from reference TRBV13 and TRBJ1-6, reads AAGVIQSPRHLIKEKRETATLKCYPIPRHDTVYWYQQGPGQDPQFLISFYEKMQSDKGSIPDRFSAQQFSDYHSELNMSSLELGDSALYFCASSLEAEGTEYNSPLHFGNGTRLTVT.

The chain couples TRBV6-2 or TRBV6-3 to TRBJ1-5; no definite D call. The CDR3 is made up of 14 amino acids. Looked up from germline, CDR1 is MNHEY and CDR2 is SVGEGT. With 2 bases removed from V and 4 bases from J, the gap between germline ends came to 9 bases. The CDR3 nucleotides are TGTGCCAGCAGTTACACCAACGGTAATCAGCCCCAGCATTTT. Amino acids: CASSYTNGNQPQHF.

This clonotype was counted between two and nine times. The CDR3 loop is CASSYPRDRGPREQYF. The CDR3 nucleotides read TGTGCCAGCAGTTACCCCCGGGACAGGGGACCACGGGAGCAGTACTTC. This chain links TRBV6-8 with TRBJ2-7; TRBD1 aligns across 10 bases. There are 16 residues in the CDR3. V lost 2 bases to trimming and J lost 7 bases; unmatched junction nucleotides: 11. Germline lookup yields CDR1 MNHGY and CDR2 SAAAGT.

The gene calls are TRBV20-1 and TRBJ2-7, with D perhaps matching TRBD1 or TRBD2 (5 bases each). Trimming stripped 6 bases from V and 0 bases from J, with 18 bases between. From germline, CDR1 is DFQATT and CDR2 SNEGSKA (reference sequence). There are 15 residues in the CDR3. The CDR3 sequence is CSASNGDLPSYEQYF. In nucleotides, the CDR3 is TGCAGTGCCAGCAACGGGGACCTCCCCTCCTACGAGCAGTACTTC.

The chain has TRBV12-3 or TRBV12-4 and TRBJ2-1; D is ambiguous. Trimming removed 3 bases at V and 8 bases at J, with 5 bases between. This CDR3 is built from 11 residues. The CDR3 is CASSLEHEQFF. DNA for the CDR3: TGTGCCAGCAGTTTGGAACATGAGCAGTTCTTC.

This clonotype was seen only a few times. The chain carries TRBV7-9 and TRBJ2-7; 9 nucleotides align to TRBD1. The CDR3 is 13 amino acids. CDR1 is SEHNR, CDR2 FQNEAQ, per germline (reference sequence). The ends lost 8 bases at V and 4 bases at J; junction bases unmatched: 6. CDR3 residues: CASSGQGNYEQYF. The CDR3, as DNA: TGTGCCAGCTCTGGACAGGGGAATTACGAGCAGTACTTC.

CDR3 in DNA: TGTGCCAGCAGCTTAGCGGGTGCAGGGTTTAACTATGGCTACACCTTC. This encodes CASSLAGAGFNYGYTF. The V call is TRBV11-1, the J call TRBJ1-2; D might be TRBD1 (5 bases). The CDR3 has 16 amino acids. Germline loops: CDR1 SGHAT, CDR2 FQDESV (reference sequence). V was clipped by 0 bases and J by 1 base, with 12 bases between them.

Here the CDR3 DNA reads TGTGCCAGCAGCCTCTGGGGCATTAGCAATCAGCCCCAGCATTTT. It translates to CASSLWGISNQPQHF. This chain links TRBV7-2 with TRBJ1-5; possibly TRBD1 for D (5 bases). The CDR3 has 15 residues. Trimming cost V 5 bases and J 0 bases, with 11 bases left between them. Germline lookup yields CDR1 SGHTA and CDR2 FQGNSA.

This clonotype turned up a few times. The V call is TRBV19, the J call TRBJ1-3; unclear D gene. Germline CDR1 LNHDA, CDR2 SQIVND (reference sequence). Trimming took off 10 bases at V and 0 bases at J, with 16 bases between the two ends. The CDR3 contains 15 residues. Written as DNA, the CDR3 is TGTGCCACCTCCCGCGGGATTAGCTCTGGAAACACCATATATTTT. Translation: CATSRGISSGNTIYF.

This chain connects TRBV7-8 to TRBJ1-5, with D tentatively TRBD1 (5 bases). Germline values: CDR1 SGHVS, CDR2 FQNEAQ. CDR3 size: 14 residues. Trimming pared 1 base from V and 4 bases from J, leaving 8 bases between. The CDR3 loop reads CASSLGAGNQPQHF. The DNA for the CDR3 is TGTGCCAGCAGCTTAGGGGCAGGGAATCAGCCCCAGCATTTT.

This clonotype was counted only a few times. The chain uses TRBV4-1 and TRBJ1-1; no clear D. Germline CDR1 and CDR2: MGHRA and YSYEKL. V shed 1 base and J shed 4 bases, with 13 bases lying between them. The CDR3 runs 15 residues. CDR3 bases: TGCGCCAGCAGCCAAGGAACTGGGATTGGCACTGAAGCTTTCTTT. Its protein is CASSQGTGIGTEAFF.

The chain carries TRBV7-8 and TRBJ1-2, with 9 positions matching TRBD1. Germline CDR1 and CDR2: SGHVS and FQNEAQ. J lost 3 bases, V lost 4 bases, and 9 bases had no gene match. The CDR3 totals 16 residues. CDR3 sequence: CASSSYTGGLDYGYTF. For the CDR3, the DNA is TGTGCCAGCAGCTCCTACACAGGGGGCCTTGACTATGGCTACACCTTC. The full variable domain, completed using reference TRBV7-8 and TRBJ1-2, is GAGVSQSPRYKVAKRGQDVALRCDPISGHVSLFWYQQALGQGPEFLTYFQNEAQLDKSGLPSDRFFAERPEGSVSTLKIQRTQQEDSAVYLCASSSYTGGLDYGYTFGSGTRLTVV.

The chain uses TRBV7-6 and TRBJ1-6; D uncertain. The CDR3 is 15 residues long. Germline CDR1 SGHVS, CDR2 FNYEAQ. V shed 1 base and J shed 8 bases, with 12 bases lying between them. This chain's CDR3 is CASSLGRGFDSPLHF. The DNA of the CDR3 is TGTGCCAGCAGCTTAGGTCGGGGTTTTGATTCACCCCTCCACTTT.

The chain carries TRBV7-9 and TRBJ2-5, with 8 bases identical to TRBD2. The V gene end was trimmed by 4 bases and the J gene end by 2 bases; junction bases not matched to a gene: 6. The CDR3 totals 15 residues. From germline, CDR1 is SEHNR and CDR2 FQNEAQ (reference sequence). CDR3 DNA: TGTGCCAGCAGCTACCTAGCGGGCCTACAAGAGACCCAGTACTTC. Its protein product is CASSYLAGLQETQYF.

The table lists this clonotype with a few counts. The V call is TRBV12-3 or TRBV12-4, the J call TRBJ1-2; D is unclear. The CDR3 consists of 18 residues. Trimming shortened V by 5 bases and J by 0 bases, and 22 bases separated the two germline ends. CDR3 sequence: CASSEIPPRPSANYGYTF. CDR3 DNA: TGTGCCAGCAGTGAGATCCCCCCCCGGCCCTCAGCTAACTATGGCTACACCTTC.